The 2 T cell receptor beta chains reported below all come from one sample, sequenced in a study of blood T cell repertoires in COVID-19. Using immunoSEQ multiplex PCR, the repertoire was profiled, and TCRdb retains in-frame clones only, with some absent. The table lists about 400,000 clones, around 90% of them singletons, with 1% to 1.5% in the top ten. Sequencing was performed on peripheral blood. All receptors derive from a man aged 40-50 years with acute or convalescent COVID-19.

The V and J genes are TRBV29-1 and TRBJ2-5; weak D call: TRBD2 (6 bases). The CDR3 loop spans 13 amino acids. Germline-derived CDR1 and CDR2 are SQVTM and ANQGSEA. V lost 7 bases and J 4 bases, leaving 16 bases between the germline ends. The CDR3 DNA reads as TGCAGCGGCCAAGCGACTAGTGGAGAGACCCAGTACTTC. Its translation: CSGQATSGETQYF.

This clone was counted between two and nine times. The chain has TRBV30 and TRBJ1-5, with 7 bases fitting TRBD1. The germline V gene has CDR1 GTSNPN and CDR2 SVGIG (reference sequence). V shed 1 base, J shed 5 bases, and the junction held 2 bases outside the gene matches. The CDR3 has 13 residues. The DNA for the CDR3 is TGTGCCTGGAGTGACAGGGGAGATCAGCCCCAGCATTTT. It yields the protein CAWSDRGDQPQHF.